A single sample is the source of the 13 T cell receptor beta chains below, sequenced in a study of vaccination and CD4 T cells after COVID-19. Antigens for these TCRs are unknown. Scientists ran DNA taken from cultured CD4+ T cells through the Oncomine TCR Beta short-read assay for sequencing. TCRdb re-called the PCR reads with MiXCR, one entry per CDR3 protein. The repertoire holds about 15,000 distinct CDR3 sequences, with 58% as singletons. Treatment specified: approximately 9-day PBMC culture with coronavirus spike peptide pools or control peptides (ViraFEST assay). Sequenced sample: CD4+ T cells from blood, cultured in vitro. These receptors originate from a human donor who had recovered from COVID-19.

The chain has TRBV28 and TRBJ2-2, with 9 bases matching TRBD2. CDR1 is MDHEN and CDR2 is SYDVKM in the germline V gene. V was clipped by 6 bases and J by 5 bases; unmatched bases: 7. The CDR3 totals 15 residues. DNA for the CDR3: TGTGCCAGCAGCCTTAGCGGGAGTGATACCGGGGAGCTGTTTTTT. This sequence encodes CASSLSGSDTGELFF. Together with reference TRBV28 and TRBJ2-2, the CDR3 gives the full variable domain: DVKVTQSSRYLVKRTGEKVFLECVQDMDHENMFWYRQDPGLGLRLIYFSYDVKMKEKGDIPEGYSVSREKKERFSLILESASTNQTSMYLCASSLSGSDTGELFFGEGSRLTVL.

The chain has TRBV4-3 and TRBJ2-7, with 7 bases identical to TRBD1. J gave up 0 bases and V 3 bases, and 8 bases lay outside the gene matches. The CDR3 consists of 16 residues. CDR1 and CDR2 from the germline V gene are LGHNA and YSLEER. The CDR3, as DNA: TGCGCCAGCAGCCAGGAAGGGACAGAGAGCTCCTACGAGCAGTACTTC. It specifies CASSQEGTESSYEQYF.

V gene TRBV10-3 combines with J gene TRBJ2-7, with 9 nucleotides matching TRBD1. CDR3 length: 15 residues. Looked up from germline, CDR1 is ENHRY and CDR2 is SYGVKD. Losses at the gene ends were 0 bases for V and 1 base for J; bases not matched to a gene: 1. The CDR3 DNA follows: TGTGCCATCAGTGAGTCGGGGACAGGGTCCTACGAGCAGTACTTC. Translation gives CAISESGTGSYEQYF.

This chain connects TRBV11-2 to TRBJ1-6, with 8 bases identical to TRBD1. The CDR3 is 20 amino acids. CDR1 and CDR2 from the germline V gene are SGHAT and FQNNGV. Trimming cost V 4 bases and J 13 bases; bases outside gene matches: 27. The CDR3 spells CASSSGTGWGGEITLPPLHF. Written as DNA, the CDR3 is TGTGCCAGCAGCTCCGGGACAGGATGGGGAGGGGAGATAACCCTTCCCCCCCTCCACTTT.

The rearrangement links TRBV6-2 or TRBV6-3 to TRBJ1-2; TRBD1 agrees at 8 bases. V lost 8 bases, J lost 7 bases, and 15 bases stayed unmatched. The CDR3 length is 15 residues. Germline V gene data show CDR1 as MNHEY and CDR2 as SVGEGT. This CDR3 reads CASADVRTGRGGYTF. In DNA form, the CDR3 reads TGTGCCAGCGCCGATGTAAGGACAGGGCGAGGTGGCTACACCTTC.

CDR3 region: CASSYSDRGAYGYTF. For the CDR3, the DNA is TGTGCCAGCAGTTACTCAGACAGGGGGGCGTATGGCTACACCTTC. The V and J genes are TRBV6-5 and TRBJ1-2; the match to TRBD1 covers 9 bases. CDR1 MNHEY and CDR2 SVGAGI come from the germline V gene. CDR3 length: 15 residues. With V trimmed by 0 bases and J by 5 bases, 4 bases remained unmatched.

The V and J genes are TRBV30 and TRBJ2-7, with D unclear. Germline values: CDR1 GTSNPN, CDR2 SVGIG (reference sequence). The CDR3 consists of 12 residues. Trimming took 4 bases from V and 6 from J, leaving 13 bases between them. The CDR3 DNA reads TGTGCCTGGACTTCCGTCCTCGGCGAGCAGTACTTC. Protein product: CAWTSVLGEQYF.

This clonotype was picked up a small number of times. The V call is TRBV7-9, the J call TRBJ1-1; D remains unclear. V was cut by 0 bases and J by 1 base, with 6 bases left in between. CDR1 is SEHNR and CDR2 is FQNEAQ in the germline V gene (reference sequence). The CDR3 covers 14 residues. This CDR3 is CASSLAMGNTEAFF. CDR3 coding DNA: TGTGCCAGCAGCTTAGCGATGGGGAACACTGAAGCTTTCTTT.

In this sample, this clonotype turned up a few times. This rearrangement joins TRBV20-1 to TRBJ2-7; D might be TRBD2 (5 bases). V lost 2 bases and J lost 3, with 17 bases in between. There are 15 residues in the CDR3. Germline V gene sequence: CDR1 DFQATT, CDR2 SNEGSKA (reference sequence). The CDR3 here is CSARLPRDEHYEQYF. The DNA of the CDR3 is TGCAGTGCTAGACTGCCACGGGATGAACACTACGAGCAGTACTTC.

The V call is TRBV29-1, the J call TRBJ1-2, with a possible D match to TRBD1 (5 bases). With 0 bases removed from V and 10 bases from J, the gap between germline ends came to 9 bases. This CDR3 has 11 amino acids. CDR1 is SQVTM, CDR2 ANQGSEA, per germline. The CDR3 here is CSVEDEGPYTF. The CDR3 DNA is TGCAGCGTTGAAGATGAGGGACCCTACACCTTC.

The CDR3 sequence: CSARDGRAGNKHEQYF. The CDR3 nucleotides are TGCAGTGCTAGAGATGGGAGGGCAGGGAATAAGCACGAGCAGTACTTC. The chain links TRBV20-1 to TRBJ2-7, with 7 bases fitting TRBD2. Germline CDR1 and CDR2: DFQATT and SNEGSKA (reference sequence). The V and J ends lost 0 bases and 5 bases, in that order; junction bases with no gene match: 13. The CDR3 is 16 amino acids.

V usage is TRBV24-1 and J usage is TRBJ2-7, with D perhaps TRBD1 or TRBD2 (5 bases each). This CDR3 comprises 13 residues. Per the germline V gene, CDR1 is KGHDR and CDR2 is SFDVKD. V lost 10 bases, J lost 2 bases, and 14 bases lay in between. CDR3 sequence (DNA): TGTGCCACGGGACGGGGAAGTCCCTACGAGCAGTACTTC. This gives the protein CATGRGSPYEQYF.

The CDR3 nucleotides read TGCAGTGCTAGAGATTTTGGGGGCGTGGAGACCCAGTACTTC. Residues: CSARDFGGVETQYF. V is TRBV20-1 and J is TRBJ2-5; D possibly corresponds to TRBD1 (6 bases). CDR3 size: 14 residues. In germline, CDR1 is DFQATT, CDR2 SNEGSKA (reference sequence). Trimming took 0 bases from V and 5 from J, leaving 13 bases between them.